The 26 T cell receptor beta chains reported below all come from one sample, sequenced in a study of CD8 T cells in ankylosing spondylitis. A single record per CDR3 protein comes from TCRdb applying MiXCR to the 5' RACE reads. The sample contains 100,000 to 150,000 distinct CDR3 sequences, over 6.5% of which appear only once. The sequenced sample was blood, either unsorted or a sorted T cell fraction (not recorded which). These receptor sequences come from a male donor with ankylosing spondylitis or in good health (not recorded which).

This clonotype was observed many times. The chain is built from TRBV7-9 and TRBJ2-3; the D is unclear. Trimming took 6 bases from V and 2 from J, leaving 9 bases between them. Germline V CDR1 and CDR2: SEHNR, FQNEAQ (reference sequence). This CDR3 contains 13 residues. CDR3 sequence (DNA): TGTGCCAGCAGGATCTCCGTCACAGATACGCAGTATTTT. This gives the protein CASRISVTDTQYF.

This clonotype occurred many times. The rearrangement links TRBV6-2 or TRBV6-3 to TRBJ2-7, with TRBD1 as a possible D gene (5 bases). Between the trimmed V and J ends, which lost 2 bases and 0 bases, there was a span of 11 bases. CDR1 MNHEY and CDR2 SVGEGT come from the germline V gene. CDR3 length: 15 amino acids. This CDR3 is CASSYQVGASYEQYF. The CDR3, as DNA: TGTGCCAGCAGTTACCAGGTAGGGGCCTCCTACGAGCAGTACTTC.

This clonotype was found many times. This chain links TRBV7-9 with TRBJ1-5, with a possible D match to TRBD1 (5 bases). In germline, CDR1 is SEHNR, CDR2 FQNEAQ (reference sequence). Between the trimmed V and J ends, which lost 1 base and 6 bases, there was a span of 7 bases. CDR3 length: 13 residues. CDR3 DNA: TGTGCCAGCAGCTTAGAGGGGATTCAGCCCCAGCATTTT. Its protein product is CASSLEGIQPQHF.

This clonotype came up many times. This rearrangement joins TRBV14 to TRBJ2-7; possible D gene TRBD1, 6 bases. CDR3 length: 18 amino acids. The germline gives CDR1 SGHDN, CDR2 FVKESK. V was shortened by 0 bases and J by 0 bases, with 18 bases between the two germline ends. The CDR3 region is CASSQETTGSPFSYEQYF. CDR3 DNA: TGTGCCAGCAGCCAAGAGACTACAGGGTCCCCTTTCTCCTACGAGCAGTACTTC.

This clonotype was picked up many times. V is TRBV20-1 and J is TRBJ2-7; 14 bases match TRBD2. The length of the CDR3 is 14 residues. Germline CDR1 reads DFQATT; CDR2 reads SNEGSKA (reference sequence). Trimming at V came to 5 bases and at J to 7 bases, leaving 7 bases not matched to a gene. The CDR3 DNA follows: TGCAGTGCTCAACTGACTAGCGGGAGGGGTGAGCAGTACTTC. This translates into CSAQLTSGRGEQYF.

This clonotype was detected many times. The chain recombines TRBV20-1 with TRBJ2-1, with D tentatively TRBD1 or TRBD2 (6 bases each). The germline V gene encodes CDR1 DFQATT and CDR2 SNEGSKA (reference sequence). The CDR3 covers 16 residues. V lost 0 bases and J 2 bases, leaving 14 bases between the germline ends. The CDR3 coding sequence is TGCAGTGCTAGAGATCCATCGGGGGCCCCCTACAATGAGCAGTTCTTC. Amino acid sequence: CSARDPSGAPYNEQFF.

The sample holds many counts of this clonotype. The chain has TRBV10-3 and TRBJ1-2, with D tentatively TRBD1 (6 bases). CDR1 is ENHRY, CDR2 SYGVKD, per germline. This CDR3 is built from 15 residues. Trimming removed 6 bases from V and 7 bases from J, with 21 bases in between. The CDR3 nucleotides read TGTGCCATCAGAAGGACAGAATCCTACTCCGGTGGCTACACCTTC. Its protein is CAIRRTESYSGGYTF.

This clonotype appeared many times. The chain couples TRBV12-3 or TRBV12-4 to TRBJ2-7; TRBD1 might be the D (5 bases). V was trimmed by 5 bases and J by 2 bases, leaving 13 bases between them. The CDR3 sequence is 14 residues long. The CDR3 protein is CASSRSLRAYEQYF. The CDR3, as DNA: TGTGCCAGCAGTCGGTCTCTCAGGGCCTACGAGCAGTACTTC.

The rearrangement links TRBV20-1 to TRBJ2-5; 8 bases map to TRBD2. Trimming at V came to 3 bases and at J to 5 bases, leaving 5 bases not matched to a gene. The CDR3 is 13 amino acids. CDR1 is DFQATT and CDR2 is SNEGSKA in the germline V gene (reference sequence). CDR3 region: CSASKGLDETQYF. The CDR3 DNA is TGCAGTGCTAGTAAGGGACTAGACGAGACCCAGTACTTC.

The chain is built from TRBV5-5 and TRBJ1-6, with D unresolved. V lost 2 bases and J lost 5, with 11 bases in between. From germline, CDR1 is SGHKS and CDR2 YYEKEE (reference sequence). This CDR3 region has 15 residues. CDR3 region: CASSLRTSNNSPLHF. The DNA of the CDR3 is TGTGCCAGCAGCTTAAGAACGTCGAATAATTCACCCCTCCACTTT.

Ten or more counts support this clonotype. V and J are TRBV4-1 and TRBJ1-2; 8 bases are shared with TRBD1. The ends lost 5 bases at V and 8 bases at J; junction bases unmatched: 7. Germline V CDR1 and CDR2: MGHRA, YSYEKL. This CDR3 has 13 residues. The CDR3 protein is CASSEITGGGYTF. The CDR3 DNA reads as TGCGCCAGCAGCGAAATCACAGGGGGAGGCTACACCTTC.

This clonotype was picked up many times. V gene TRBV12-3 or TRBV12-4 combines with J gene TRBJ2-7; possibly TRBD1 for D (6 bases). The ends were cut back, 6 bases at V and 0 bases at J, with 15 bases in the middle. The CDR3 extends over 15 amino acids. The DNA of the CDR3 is TGTGCCAGCAGCCGAGACAGGATGAGCTCCTACGAGCAGTACTTC. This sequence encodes CASSRDRMSSYEQYF.

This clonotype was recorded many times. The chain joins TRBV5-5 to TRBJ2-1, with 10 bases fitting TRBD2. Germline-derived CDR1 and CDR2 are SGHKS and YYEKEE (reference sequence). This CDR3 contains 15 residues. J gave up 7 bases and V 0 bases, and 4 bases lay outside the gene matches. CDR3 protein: CASSLGLAGGNEQFF. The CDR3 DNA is TGTGCCAGCAGCTTGGGACTAGCGGGCGGGAATGAGCAGTTCTTC.

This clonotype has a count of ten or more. CDR3 protein: CASRERETSDTQYF. The CDR3 DNA follows: TGTGCCAGCAGAGAGCGCGAAACCTCAGATACGCAGTATTTT. The chain is built from TRBV12-3 or TRBV12-4 and TRBJ2-3, with D unclear. The V end lost 6 bases, the J end lost 4 bases, and 14 bases lay between the germline ends. The CDR3 totals 14 residues.

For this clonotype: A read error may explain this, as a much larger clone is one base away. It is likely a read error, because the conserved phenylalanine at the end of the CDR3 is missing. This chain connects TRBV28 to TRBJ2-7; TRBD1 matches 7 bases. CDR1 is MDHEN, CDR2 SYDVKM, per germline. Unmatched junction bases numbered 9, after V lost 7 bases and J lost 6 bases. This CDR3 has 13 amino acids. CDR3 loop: CASTPTGIGEQYY. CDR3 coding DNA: TGTGCCAGCACCCCGACAGGGATCGGCGAGCAGTACTAC.

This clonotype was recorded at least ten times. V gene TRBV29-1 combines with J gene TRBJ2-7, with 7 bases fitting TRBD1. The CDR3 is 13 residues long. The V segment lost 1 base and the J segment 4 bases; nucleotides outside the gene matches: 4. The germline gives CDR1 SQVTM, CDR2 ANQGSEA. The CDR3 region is CSVEGDSPYEQYF. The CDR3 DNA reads TGCAGCGTTGAAGGGGACAGCCCATACGAGCAGTACTTC.

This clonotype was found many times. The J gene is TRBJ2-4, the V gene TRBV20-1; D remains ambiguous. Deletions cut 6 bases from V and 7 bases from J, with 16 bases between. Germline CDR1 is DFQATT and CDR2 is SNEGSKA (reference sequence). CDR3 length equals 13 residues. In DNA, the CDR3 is TGCAGTGCCCAAGCAGGAGTGCAGAACATTCAGTACTTC. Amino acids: CSAQAGVQNIQYF.

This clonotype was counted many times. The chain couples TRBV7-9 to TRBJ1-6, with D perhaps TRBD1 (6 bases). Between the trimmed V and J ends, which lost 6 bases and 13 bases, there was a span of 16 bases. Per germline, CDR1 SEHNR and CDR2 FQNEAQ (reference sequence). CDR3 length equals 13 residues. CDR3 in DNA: TGTGCCAGCAGAGTTCAGGGGAAGGGGCCCCTCCACTTT. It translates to CASRVQGKGPLHF.

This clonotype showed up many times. The CDR3 coding sequence is TGTGCCAGCAGCCGTCCCCCGGACGAGCAGTACTTC. Translating gives CASSRPPDEQYF. The chain has TRBV25-1 and TRBJ2-7, with D unclear. The CDR3 runs to 12 residues. The V end lost 6 bases, the J end lost 5 bases, and 11 bases lay between the germline ends. CDR1 MGHDK and CDR2 SYGVNS come from the germline V gene.

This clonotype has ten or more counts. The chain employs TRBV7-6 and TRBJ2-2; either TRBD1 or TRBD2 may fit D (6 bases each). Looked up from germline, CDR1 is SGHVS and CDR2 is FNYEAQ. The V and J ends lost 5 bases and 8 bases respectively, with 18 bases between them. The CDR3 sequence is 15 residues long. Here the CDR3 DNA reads TGTGCCAGCAGCCGTCTAGGGGGGCGCTTAGGGGAGCTGTTTTTT. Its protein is CASSRLGGRLGELFF.

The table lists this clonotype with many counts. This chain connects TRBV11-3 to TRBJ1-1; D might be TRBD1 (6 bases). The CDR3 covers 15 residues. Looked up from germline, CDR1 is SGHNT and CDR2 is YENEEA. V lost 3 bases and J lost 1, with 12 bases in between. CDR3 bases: TGTGCCAGCAGCTTGTCAGGGGTCCAGAACACTGAAGCTTTCTTT. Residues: CASSLSGVQNTEAFF.

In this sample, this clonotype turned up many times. CDR3 residues: CSPMTAAGGYTF. The CDR3 DNA reads TGCAGTCCCATGACGGCGGCGGGGGGCTACACCTTC. V usage is TRBV20-1 and J usage is TRBJ1-2; D remains unclear. Between the trimmed V and J ends, which lost 8 bases and 8 bases, there was a span of 18 bases. The CDR3 length is 12 residues. Germline V CDR1 and CDR2: DFQATT, SNEGSKA (reference sequence).

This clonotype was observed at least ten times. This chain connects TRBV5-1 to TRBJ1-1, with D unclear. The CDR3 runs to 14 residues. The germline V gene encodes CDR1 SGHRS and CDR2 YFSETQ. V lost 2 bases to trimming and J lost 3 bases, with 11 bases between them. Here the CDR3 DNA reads TGCGCCAGCAGCTTTCGGGGAACTGACACTGAAGCTTTCTTT. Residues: CASSFRGTDTEAFF.

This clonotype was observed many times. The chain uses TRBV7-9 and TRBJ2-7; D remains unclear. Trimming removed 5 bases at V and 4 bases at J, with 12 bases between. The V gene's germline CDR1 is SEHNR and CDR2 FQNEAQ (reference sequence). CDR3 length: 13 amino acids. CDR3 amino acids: CASSPGGHYEQYF. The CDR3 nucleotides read TGTGCCAGCAGCCCGGGTGGCCATTACGAGCAGTACTTC.

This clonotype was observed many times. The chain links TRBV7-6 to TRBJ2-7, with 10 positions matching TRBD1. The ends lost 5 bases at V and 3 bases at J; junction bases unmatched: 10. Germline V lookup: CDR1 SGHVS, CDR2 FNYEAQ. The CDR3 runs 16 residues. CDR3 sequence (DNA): TGTGCCAGCAGCCCGAGGGACAGGGGCATCGACTACGAGCAGTACTTC. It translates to CASSPRDRGIDYEQYF.

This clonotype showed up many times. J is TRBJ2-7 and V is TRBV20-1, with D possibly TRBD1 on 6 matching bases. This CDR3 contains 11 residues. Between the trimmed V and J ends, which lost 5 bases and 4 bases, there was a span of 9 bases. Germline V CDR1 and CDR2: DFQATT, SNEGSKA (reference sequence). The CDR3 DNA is TGCAGTGCTCGACAGGAATACGAGCAGTACTTC. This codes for CSARQEYEQYF.